The next 2 T cell receptor beta chains were all read from a single sample in a study of shared clonotypes between healthy human individuals. Clones were read by immunoSEQ multiplex PCR, and TCRdb kept only the in-frame ones, dropping some. The repertoire holds about 1.1 million clones, with about 80% as singletons. Material: memory CD4+ T cells from PBMCs. Regarding subset: CD45RA-negative fraction. The receptors shown here come from a man younger than 35 in good health. Some clones in this sample may be carry-over from other donors' samples.

The J gene is TRBJ2-7, the V gene TRBV7-9; D is unclear. Looked up from germline, CDR1 is SEHNR and CDR2 is FQNEAQ (reference sequence). The CDR3 is 13 residues long. The V and J ends lost 2 bases and 2 bases respectively, with 7 bases between them. The DNA for the CDR3 is TGTGCCAGCAGCTTAAGTCAGGCCTACGAGCAGTACTTC. This codes for CASSLSQAYEQYF. Full variable domain (remainder filled in from reference TRBV7-9 and TRBJ2-7): DTGVSQNPRHKITKRGQNVTFRCDPISEHNRLYWYRQTLGQGPEFLTYFQNEAQLEKSRLLSDRFSAERPKGSFSTLEIQRTEQGDSAMYLCASSLSQAYEQYFGPGTRLTVT.

This chain connects TRBV27 to TRBJ1-4, with D possibly being TRBD1 (6 bases). The CDR3 totals 13 residues. Germline lookup yields CDR1 MNHEY and CDR2 SMNVEV (reference sequence). Trimming cost V 4 bases and J 8 bases, with 11 bases left between them. In DNA, the CDR3 is TGTGCCAGCAGTTCCAGGGGAAGAGAAAAACTGTTTTTT. Translated, it gives CASSSRGREKLFF.